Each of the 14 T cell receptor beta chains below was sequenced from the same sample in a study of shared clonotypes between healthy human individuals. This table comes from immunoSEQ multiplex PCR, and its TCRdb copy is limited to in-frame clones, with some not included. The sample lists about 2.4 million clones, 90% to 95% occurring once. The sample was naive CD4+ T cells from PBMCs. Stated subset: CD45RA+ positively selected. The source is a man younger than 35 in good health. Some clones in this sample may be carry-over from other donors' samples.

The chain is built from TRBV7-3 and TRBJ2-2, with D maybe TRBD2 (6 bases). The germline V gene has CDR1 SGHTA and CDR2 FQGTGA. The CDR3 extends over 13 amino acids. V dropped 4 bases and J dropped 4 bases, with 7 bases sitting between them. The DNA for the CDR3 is TGTGCCAGCAGCTCGACTAGCACCGGGGAGCTGTTTTTT. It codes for CASSSTSTGELFF.

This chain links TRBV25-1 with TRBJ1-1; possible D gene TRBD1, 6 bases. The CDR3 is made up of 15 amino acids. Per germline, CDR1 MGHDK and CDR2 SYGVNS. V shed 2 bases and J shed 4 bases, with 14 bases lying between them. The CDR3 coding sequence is TGTGCCAGCAGTGAACCGGCTCAGGGGAGCACTGAAGCTTTCTTT. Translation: CASSEPAQGSTEAFF. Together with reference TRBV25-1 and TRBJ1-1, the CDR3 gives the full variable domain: EADIYQTPRYLVIGTGKKITLECSQTMGHDKMYWYQQDPGMELHLIHYSYGVNSTEKGDLSSESTVSRIRTEHFPLTLESARPSHTSQYLCASSEPAQGSTEAFFGQGTRLTVV.

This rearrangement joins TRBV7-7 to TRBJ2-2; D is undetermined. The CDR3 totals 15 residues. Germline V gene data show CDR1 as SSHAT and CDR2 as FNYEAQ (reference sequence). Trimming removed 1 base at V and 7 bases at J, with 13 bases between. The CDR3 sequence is CASSLGGPWNGELFF. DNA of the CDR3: TGTGCCAGCAGCTTAGGTGGCCCCTGGAACGGGGAGCTGTTTTTT.

CDR3: CASTPGPSRGREQYF. The CDR3 nucleotides are TGTGCCAGCACTCCGGGGCCCTCCCGAGGGAGGGAGCAGTACTTC. V gene TRBV28 combines with J gene TRBJ2-7; TRBD2 is a possible D gene (6 bases). CDR1 MDHEN and CDR2 SYDVKM come from the germline V gene. The CDR3 extends over 15 amino acids. Deletions cut 7 bases from V and 7 bases from J, with 23 bases between.

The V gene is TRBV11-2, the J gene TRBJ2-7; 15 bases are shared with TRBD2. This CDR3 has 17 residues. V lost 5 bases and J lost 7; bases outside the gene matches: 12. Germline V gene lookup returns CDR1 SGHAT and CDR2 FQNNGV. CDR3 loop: CASSPATGLAGGGEQYF. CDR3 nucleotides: TGTGCCAGCAGCCCGGCAACGGGACTAGCGGGAGGTGGTGAGCAGTACTTC.

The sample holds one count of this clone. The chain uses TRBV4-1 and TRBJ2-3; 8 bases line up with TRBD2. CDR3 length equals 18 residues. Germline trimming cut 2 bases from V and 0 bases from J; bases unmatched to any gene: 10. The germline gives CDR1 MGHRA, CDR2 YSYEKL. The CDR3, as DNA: TGCGCCAGCAGCCAAAAATTTCTAGCGGGTTCTAGCACAGATACGCAGTATTTT. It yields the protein CASSQKFLAGSSTDTQYF.

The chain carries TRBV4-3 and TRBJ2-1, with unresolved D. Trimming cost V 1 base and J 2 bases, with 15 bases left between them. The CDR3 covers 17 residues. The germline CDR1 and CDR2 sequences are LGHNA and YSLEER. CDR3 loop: CASSQVTPPPPYNEQFF. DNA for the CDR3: TGCGCCAGCAGCCAAGTGACCCCTCCTCCTCCCTACAATGAGCAGTTCTTC.

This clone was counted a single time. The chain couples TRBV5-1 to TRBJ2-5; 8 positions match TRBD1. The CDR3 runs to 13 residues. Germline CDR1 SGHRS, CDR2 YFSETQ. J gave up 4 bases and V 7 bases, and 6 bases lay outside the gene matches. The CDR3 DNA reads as TGCGCCAGCGAACGTGGGACAGGAGAGACCCAGTACTTC. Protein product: CASERGTGETQYF.

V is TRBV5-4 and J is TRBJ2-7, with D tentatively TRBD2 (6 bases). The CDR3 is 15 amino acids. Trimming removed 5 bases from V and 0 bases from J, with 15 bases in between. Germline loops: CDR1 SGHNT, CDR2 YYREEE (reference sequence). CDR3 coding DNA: TGTGCCAGCAGGGCAGGGACTCCTCTCTCCTACGAGCAGTACTTC. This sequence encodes CASRAGTPLSYEQYF.

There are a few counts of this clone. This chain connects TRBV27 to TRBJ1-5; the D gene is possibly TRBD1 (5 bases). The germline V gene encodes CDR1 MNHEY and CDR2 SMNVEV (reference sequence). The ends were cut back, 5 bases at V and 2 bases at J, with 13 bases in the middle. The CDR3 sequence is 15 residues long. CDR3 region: CASSRRDGGNQPQHF. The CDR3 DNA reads TGTGCCAGCAGTAGAAGGGACGGGGGCAATCAGCCCCAGCATTTT.

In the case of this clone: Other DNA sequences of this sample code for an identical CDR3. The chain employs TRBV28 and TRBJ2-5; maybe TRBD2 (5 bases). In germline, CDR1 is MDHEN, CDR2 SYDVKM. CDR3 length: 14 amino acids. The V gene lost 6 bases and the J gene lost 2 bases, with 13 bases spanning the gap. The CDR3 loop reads CASSLLGPQETQYF. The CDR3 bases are TGTGCCAGCAGCCTACTAGGACCTCAAGAGACCCAGTACTTC.

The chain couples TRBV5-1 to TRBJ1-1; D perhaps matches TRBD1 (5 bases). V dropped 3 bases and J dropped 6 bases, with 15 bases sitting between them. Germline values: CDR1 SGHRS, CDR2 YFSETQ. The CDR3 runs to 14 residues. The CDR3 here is CASSWGTEGAEAFF. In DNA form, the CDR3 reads TGCGCCAGCAGCTGGGGGACTGAAGGTGCTGAAGCTTTCTTT.

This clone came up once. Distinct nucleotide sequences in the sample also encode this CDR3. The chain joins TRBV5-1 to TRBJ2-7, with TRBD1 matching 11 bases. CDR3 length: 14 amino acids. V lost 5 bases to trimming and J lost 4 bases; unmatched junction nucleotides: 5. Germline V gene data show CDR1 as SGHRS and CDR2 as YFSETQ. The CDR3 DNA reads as TGCGCCAGCAGATCCGGGACAGGGGGTTACGAGCAGTACTTC. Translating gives CASRSGTGGYEQYF.

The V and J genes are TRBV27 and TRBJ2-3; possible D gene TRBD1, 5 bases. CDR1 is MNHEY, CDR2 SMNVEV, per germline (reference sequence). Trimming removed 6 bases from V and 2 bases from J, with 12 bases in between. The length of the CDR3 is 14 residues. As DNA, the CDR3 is TGTGCCAGCAGAGGCAGGGTCATCACAGATACGCAGTATTTT. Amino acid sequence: CASRGRVITDTQYF.